This T cell receptor beta chain was sequenced during a study of T cell changes during pregnancy in multiple sclerosis. Trimming left V 4 bases short and J 5 bases short, with 21 bases between. The CDR3 extends over 16 amino acids. The germline V gene has CDR1 SGDLS and CDR2 YYNGEE. The data were produced by immunoSEQ multiplex PCR, yet TCRdb's version contains in-frame clones alone and is incomplete. The sample holds 40,000 to 55,000 clones; approximately 92% are singletons and the top ten take under 0.75%. The sample consisted of CD4+ T cells from peripheral blood mononuclear cells, taken before pregnancy. The V and J genes are TRBV9 and TRBJ1-2, with D tentatively TRBD1 (6 bases). This sequence was found in a female donor with multiple sclerosis, enrolled in a pregnancy study. The CDR3 protein is CASSTRGAGAGYGYTF. Written as DNA, the CDR3 is TGTGCCAGCAGCACCCGAGGGGCAGGGGCTGGGTATGGCTACACCTTC. Full variable domain (missing parts from reference TRBV9 and TRBJ1-2): DSGVTQTPKHLITATGQRVTLRCSPRSGDLSVYWYQQSLDQGLQFLIQYYNGEERAKGNILERFSAQQFPDLHSELNLSSLELGDSALYFCASSTRGAGAGYGYTFGSGTRLTVV.